These T cell receptor beta chains were read from a single sample in a study of blood T cell repertoires in COVID-19. Assay used: immunoSEQ multiplex PCR; TCRdb lists only in-frame clones, some missing. The sample contains about 150,000 clones, approximately 80% of which appear only once. Sample: peripheral blood. The receptors derive from a woman aged 60-75 years with COVID-19, enrolled during active disease. CDR3s include the opening cysteine and the closing phenylalanine or tryptophan. D genes are given only for firm matches. The size entry is marked missing in some rows and otherwise reads once, few, many or a size class.

J gene | D gene | clone size | V gene | CDR3 DNA | CDR3 protein
TRBJ2-3 | TRBD2 | . | TRBV18 | TGTGCCAGCTCACCACCGTTGGTAGCGGGGGGGATAACAGATACGCAGTATTTT | CASSPPLVAGGITDTQYF
TRBJ2-3 | . | . | TRBV29-1 | TGCAGCGTGGCTCAGGGGTCTACGCAGTATTTT | CSVAQGSTQYF
TRBJ1-2 | . | . | TRBV12-3/TRBV12-4 | TGTGCCAGCAGCCCAGGGTGGTACTATGGCTACACCTTC | CASSPGWYYGYTF
TRBJ1-2 | . | . | TRBV19 | TGTGCCAGTAGGCGACAACAGGGAGACTATGGCTACACCTTC | CASRRQQGDYGYTF
TRBJ1-4 | . | few | TRBV3-1/TRBV3-2 | TGTGCCAGCAGCCATACAGAAAAACTGTTTTTT | CASSHTEKLFF
TRBJ1-5 | . | . | TRBV18 | TGTGCCAGCTCACCCCGTTTTGGAGGGGAGGAAGATCAGCCCCAGCATTTT | CASSPRFGGEEDQPQHF
TRBJ1-1 | TRBD1 | . | TRBV10-3 | TGTGCCATCAGGGGGACAGGGAACACTGAAGCTTTCTTT | CAIRGTGNTEAFF
TRBJ1-1 | . | once | TRBV9 | TGTGCCAGCAGCGCCCCCTGGAGTGAGGGCACTGAAGCTTTCTTT | CASSAPWSEGTEAFF
TRBJ1-1 | TRBD1 | few | TRBV30 | TGTGCCCGCAGACAGGGTATGAACACTGAAGCTTTCTTT | CARRQGMNTEAFF
TRBJ2-3 | TRBD1 | . | TRBV24-1 | TGTGCCACCAGTGATTCCGGGACAGGGGGTTCGCATACGCAGTATTTT | CATSDSGTGGSHTQYF
TRBJ2-3 | TRBD1 | . | TRBV4-2 | TGTGCCAGCAGCCAAGTTAGGGACAGCAGCACAGATACGCAGTATTTT | CASSQVRDSSTDTQYF
TRBJ2-3 | . | . | TRBV29-1 | TGCAGCGTAGGAGGGATGGACAGGCGGGGTACAGATACGCAGTATTTT | CSVGGMDRRGTDTQYF
TRBJ2-2 | . | . | TRBV13 | TGTGCCAGCAGCCGCAGGGGACCCAACACCGGGGAGCTGTTTTTT | CASSRRGPNTGELFF
TRBJ1-2 | TRBD1 | . | TRBV25-1 | TGTGCCAGCTCCAAGCCGGGACAGGAATACTATGGCTACACCTTC | CASSKPGQEYYGYTF
TRBJ1-4 | . | few | TRBV20-1 | TGCAGTGCTAGCTGGAGCGAAAAACTGTTTTTT | CSASWSEKLFF
TRBJ2-1 | . | . | TRBV18 | TGTGCCAGCTCACCAGGGAGCGGGTGGATACACAATGAGCAGTTCTTC | CASSPGSGWIHNEQFF
TRBJ1-4 | TRBD1 | . | TRBV2 | TGTGCCAGCGGACAGGGGGCGCGAAATGAAAAACTGTTTTTT | CASGQGARNEKLFF
TRBJ1-1 | . | . | TRBV7-9 | TGTGCCAGCAGCTTCCTTCGGTCCTTGAACACTGAAGCTTTCTTT | CASSFLRSLNTEAFF
TRBJ2-2 | . | once | TRBV11-2 | TGTGCCAGCAGCTTAGAAGGGAGAGGCACCGGGGAGCTGTTTTTT | CASSLEGRGTGELFF
TRBJ1-4 | . | . | TRBV19 | TGTGCCAGTAGGCGGGTGTGGGCAACTAATGAAAAACTGTTTTTT | CASRRVWATNEKLFF
TRBJ1-2 | TRBD1 | . | TRBV5-4 | TGTGCCAGCAGCCCTACAGGGGTTGACTATGGCTACACCTTC | CASSPTGVDYGYTF
TRBJ1-1 | TRBD1 | once | TRBV11-2 | TGTGCCAGCAGCTCGGGACAGTTCGTTGACACTGAAGCTTTCTTT | CASSSGQFVDTEAFF
TRBJ2-5 | TRBD2 | . | TRBV6-5 | TGTGCCAGCAGTCCCGGGACTAGCGGGGCGGAGACCCAGTACTTC | CASSPGTSGAETQYF
TRBJ2-7 | TRBD1 | . | TRBV3-1/TRBV3-2 | TGTGCCAGCAGCCTACAGGGGTTGGGGCAGTACTTC | CASSLQGLGQYF
TRBJ2-6 | . | . | TRBV6-1 | TGTGCCAGCAGTGAGTTGGGGCAGGGCACTTTCTCTGGGGCCAACGTCCTGACTTTC | CASSELGQGTFSGANVLTF
TRBJ1-5 | . | . | TRBV21-1 | TGTGCCAGCAGCGCCGAACGGGGAGGGGCGGAACAGCCCCAGCATTTT | CASSAERGGAEQPQHF
TRBJ1-5 | . | . | TRBV5-8 | TGTGCCAGCAGCTCGGAGTCAATTTTTAGCAATCAGCCCCAGCATTTT | CASSSESIFSNQPQHF
TRBJ2-2 | . | . | TRBV11-3 | TGTGCCAGCAGCATCCACAGAACCGCGAACACCGGGGAGCTGTTTTTT | CASSIHRTANTGELFF
TRBJ2-3 | TRBD1 | . | TRBV5-1 | TGCGCCAGCAGCTTGGCCGGGACAGCTAGCACAGATACGCAGTATTTT | CASSLAGTASTDTQYF